Listed here are 10 T cell receptor beta chains from one sample, sequenced in a study of neurological immune-mediated disorders. Time point denoted: longitudinal time-point 2. A single record per CDR3 protein comes from TCRdb applying MiXCR to the 5' RACE reads. Here the sample spans 81,000 or so distinct CDR3 sequences, roughly 13% being singletons. The sequenced material came from PBMCs. These receptors all come from a female donor with HTLV-1-associated myelopathy (HAM/TSP).

This clonotype has more than one count but fewer than ten. A much larger clone is a single base away; this may be a read error. This chain links TRBV5-1 with TRBJ2-3; 8 positions agree with TRBD1. Germline CDR1 and CDR2: SGHRS and YFSETQ. The CDR3 loop spans 14 amino acids. Losses at the gene ends were 0 bases for V and 4 bases for J; bases not matched to a gene: 1. This chain's CDR3 is CASSLGQGSDTQYF. In DNA form, the CDR3 reads TGCGCCAGCAGCTTGGGACAGGGGTCAGATACGCAGTATTTT.

A note on this clonotype: It may be a read error: a sequence one base away is much more abundant. The CDR3 nucleotides are TGCAGTGCTAGAGTTGGTAGCGTGGGGGCAAACATTCAGTACTTC. Its protein is CSARVGSVGANIQYF. The chain employs TRBV20-1 and TRBJ2-4, with D perhaps TRBD1 (6 bases). Germline values: CDR1 DFQATT, CDR2 SNEGSKA (reference sequence). V lost 1 base and J 6 bases, leaving 16 bases between the germline ends. The CDR3 length is 15 residues.

This clonotype was picked up many times. This chain uses TRBV20-1 with TRBJ2-7; D is possibly TRBD1 or TRBD2 (5 bases each). Trimming removed 5 bases at V and 7 bases at J, with 18 bases between. This CDR3 contains 13 residues. Germline assignment: CDR1 DFQATT and CDR2 SNEGSKA (reference sequence). The CDR3 reads CSARGPWGWEQYF. CDR3 coding DNA: TGCAGTGCTCGTGGACCTTGGGGGTGGGAGCAGTACTTC.

This clonotype came up many times. The chain has TRBV11-2 and TRBJ2-3; 14 nucleotides line up with TRBD2. The germline V gene encodes CDR1 SGHAT and CDR2 FQNNGV. The V gene end was trimmed by 2 bases and the J gene end by 6 bases; junction bases not matched to a gene: 10. This CDR3 is built from 18 residues. The CDR3 reads CASSLKPGLAGASDTQYF. The CDR3 DNA follows: TGTGCCAGCAGCTTAAAACCGGGACTAGCGGGGGCGTCTGATACGCAGTATTTT.

Ten or more counts support this clonotype. This rearrangement joins TRBV29-1 to TRBJ2-3, with 10 bases lining up with TRBD2. The CDR3 contains 16 residues. J gave up 6 bases and V 0 bases, and 9 bases lay outside the gene matches. Germline V gene data show CDR1 as SQVTM and CDR2 as ANQGSEA. For the CDR3, the DNA is TGCAGCGTTGAAGATCGGGCTAGCGGGGGAGGGGATACGCAGTATTTT. Its protein product is CSVEDRASGGGDTQYF.

The sample holds many counts of this clonotype. The chain combines TRBV29-1 with TRBJ2-1, with D unclear. The CDR3 is made up of 13 amino acids. Trimming removed 3 bases from V and 3 bases from J, with 9 bases in between. Germline V CDR1 and CDR2: SQVTM, ANQGSEA. The CDR3 sequence is CSVDWGLYNEQFF. CDR3 DNA sequence: TGCAGCGTTGATTGGGGTCTCTACAATGAGCAGTTCTTC.

The sample holds many counts of this clonotype. V and J are TRBV29-1 and TRBJ2-3; 14 bases align to TRBD2. The J segment lost 6 bases and the V segment lost 7 bases, leaving 9 bases of the junction unmatched. The CDR3 is made up of 15 amino acids. Germline V lookup: CDR1 SQVTM, CDR2 ANQGSEA. CDR3 protein: CSAGTSGGLTDTQYF. The DNA of the CDR3 is TGCAGCGCCGGGACTAGCGGGGGCCTTACCGATACGCAGTATTTT.

This clonotype was counted many times. V usage is TRBV5-1 and J usage is TRBJ2-7, with 8 positions matching TRBD1. Germline CDR1 reads SGHRS; CDR2 reads YFSETQ. The length of the CDR3 is 14 residues. With V trimmed by 5 bases and J by 6 bases, 10 bases remained unmatched. CDR3 sequence reads: CASSPGSTGGEQYF. The DNA of the CDR3 is TGCGCCAGCAGTCCAGGGTCAACAGGGGGCGAGCAGTACTTC.

In its sample, this clonotype was seen many times. The chain carries TRBV28 and TRBJ2-2; 8 bases are a match to TRBD1. Germline lookup yields CDR1 MDHEN and CDR2 SYDVKM. This CDR3 is 16 amino acids long. V dropped 3 bases and J dropped 4; count of bases not matched to a gene: 7. The CDR3 region is CASSFEGQGPTGELFF. The CDR3 nucleotides are TGTGCCAGCAGTTTTGAAGGACAGGGTCCCACCGGGGAGCTGTTTTTT. Full variable domain (missing parts from reference TRBV28 and TRBJ2-2): DVKVTQSSRYLVKRTGEKVFLECVQDMDHENMFWYRQDPGLGLRLIYFSYDVKMKEKGDIPEGYSVSREKKERFSLILESASTNQTSMYLCASSFEGQGPTGELFFGEGSRLTVL.

This clonotype occurred many times. The rearrangement uses TRBV5-1 and TRBJ2-2; D ambiguous. The V end lost 6 bases, the J end lost 3 bases, and 6 bases lay between the germline ends. This CDR3 is built from 12 residues. Germline V gives CDR1 SGHRS, CDR2 YFSETQ. Here the CDR3 DNA reads TGCGCCAGCACTTTCGACACCGGGGAGCTGTTTTTT. Encoded protein: CASTFDTGELFF.